These 29 T cell receptor beta chains came from one sample sequenced in a study of T and B cells in COVID-19 patients. Blood genomic DNA input for TRB amplification was roughly 250-500 ng. Multiplex PCR with BIOMED2 TRB-A/B primer pools amplified TRB rearrangements. TCRdb independently ran MiXCR on the multiplex PCR reads; one entry per CDR3 protein. The sample holds about 5,100 distinct CDR3 sequences; nearly 20% are singletons and the top ten take around 6.3%. The sample was blood. The receptors come from a human donor who had recovered from COVID-19.

In its sample, this clonotype was seen many times. CDR3 residues: CATSRDLGSTEAFF. The CDR3 DNA reads TGTGCCACCAGCAGAGATCTGGGAAGCACTGAAGCTTTCTTT. The gene calls are TRBV15 and TRBJ1-1; no firm D call. Germline-derived CDR1 and CDR2 are LNHNV and YYDKDF (reference sequence). CDR3 length equals 14 residues. Between the trimmed V and J ends, which lost 0 bases and 4 bases, there was a span of 9 bases.

V gene TRBV18 combines with J gene TRBJ2-3, with 11 nucleotides matching TRBD1. There are 15 residues in the CDR3. Trimming cost V 3 bases and J 5 bases; bases outside gene matches: 4. Germline V gene lookup returns CDR1 KGHSH and CDR2 LQKENI. In nucleotides, the CDR3 is TGTGCCAGCTCACCCCGGACAGGGGGCGAAGATACGCAGTATTTT. Amino acid sequence: CASSPRTGGEDTQYF. Supplemented by reference TRBV18 and TRBJ2-3, the full variable domain reads NAGVMQNPRHLVRRRGQEARLRCSPMKGHSHVYWYRQLPEEGLKFMVYLQKENIIDESGMPKERFSAEFPKEGPSILRIQQVVRGDSAAYFCASSPRTGGEDTQYFGPGTRLTVL.

This clonotype ranks as medium-sized. The CDR3 DNA sequence: TGCAGTGCTAGTAGCCTAGCGGACACAGATACGCAGTATTTT. It is translated as CSASSLADTDTQYF. The V call is TRBV20-1, the J call TRBJ2-3; 7 bases fit TRBD2. The ends lost 3 bases at V and 2 bases at J; junction bases unmatched: 5. The CDR3 sequence is 14 residues long. Germline V lookup: CDR1 DFQATT, CDR2 SNEGSKA (reference sequence).

The rearrangement links TRBV4-2 to TRBJ2-7, with 11 nucleotides matching TRBD2. V gave up 1 base and J gave up 0 bases; unmatched junction bases: 17. CDR3 size: 21 residues. Germline V gives CDR1 LGHNA, CDR2 YNFKEQ. The CDR3 here is CASSQVAISGTSGSLSYEQYF. CDR3 nucleotides: TGTGCCAGCAGCCAAGTCGCTATCTCCGGGACTAGCGGCTCGCTCTCCTACGAGCAGTACTTC.

The rearrangement links TRBV27 to TRBJ2-3, with D unresolved. Trimming took 4 bases from V and 2 from J, leaving 10 bases between them. Germline V gene sequence: CDR1 MNHEY, CDR2 SMNVEV (reference sequence). The CDR3 has 14 residues. Written as DNA, the CDR3 is TGTGCCAGCAGTTCCGGACCGGCCACAGATACGCAGTATTTT. Translated, it gives CASSSGPATDTQYF.

V usage is TRBV4-1 and J usage is TRBJ1-6; 8 nucleotides align to TRBD1. V trimming: 4 bases; J trimming: 9 bases; junction bases outside the gene matches: 8. Per the germline V gene, CDR1 is MGHRA and CDR2 is YSYEKL. This CDR3 region has 15 residues. This chain's CDR3 is CASSPQQGVSSPLHF. For the CDR3, the DNA is TGCGCCAGCAGCCCCCAACAGGGGGTTAGTTCACCCCTCCACTTT.

Details on this clonotype: This may be a read error: a much more frequent sequence differs by one nucleotide. V usage is TRBV6-1 and J usage is TRBJ2-7, with D hard to call. The V gene's germline CDR1 is MNHNS and CDR2 SASEGT. This CDR3 region has 13 residues. The CDR3 region has the DNA TGTGCCAGCAGTGAGATTTGGGCCTACGAGCAGCACTTC. Amino acid sequence: CASSEIWAYEQHF.

Sample share makes this clonotype medium-sized. This chain joins TRBV5-5 and TRBJ1-1; D might be TRBD1 (5 bases). V dropped 0 bases and J dropped 5 bases, with 8 bases sitting between them. In germline, CDR1 is SGHKS, CDR2 YYEKEE (reference sequence). This CDR3 contains 13 residues. In nucleotides, the CDR3 is TGTGCCAGCAGCTTGGGCGGGGGAACTGAAGCTTTCTTT. Translated, it gives CASSLGGGTEAFF.

Written as DNA, the CDR3 is TGTGCCAGCAGTGTGGAGCGGGGGGGAGATACGCAGTATTTT. The encoded protein is CASSVERGGDTQYF. The chain couples TRBV2 to TRBJ2-3; 10 bases are a match to TRBD2. Germline values: CDR1 SNHLY, CDR2 FYNNEI. This CDR3 contains 14 residues. J was trimmed by 5 bases and V by 4 bases; bases with no gene match: 3.

By proportion, this clonotype is medium-sized. Mismatch with germline at one junction end may stem from a read error. This sequence joins TRBV5-5 and TRBJ2-5; 12 nucleotides agree with TRBD2. This CDR3 has 15 amino acids. CDR1 is SGHKS and CDR2 is YYEKEE in the germline V gene (reference sequence). In nucleotides, the CDR3 is TGTGCCAGCACCTTGACTAGCGGGGGTTTGGAGACCCAGTACTTC. Translation: CASTLTSGGLETQYF.

The chain couples TRBV7-2 to TRBJ1-6; D is ambiguous. V shed 5 bases and J shed 10 bases, with 9 bases lying between them. The CDR3 sequence is 12 residues long. Germline CDR1 and CDR2: SGHTA and FQGNSA. The CDR3 loop is CASSDPPSPLHF. In DNA form, the CDR3 reads TGTGCCAGCAGCGACCCCCCCTCACCCCTCCACTTT.

This clonotype is deemed large. The DNA of the CDR3 is TGTGCCAGCAGTTTGACAGGCCTCTCGAACACTGAAGCTTTCTTT. This codes for CASSLTGLSNTEAFF. V gene TRBV27 combines with J gene TRBJ1-1, with D possibly being TRBD1 (6 bases). The CDR3 covers 15 residues. Germline V gene sequence: CDR1 MNHEY, CDR2 SMNVEV (reference sequence). V was pared by 3 bases and J by 1 base, with 12 bases between.

In its sample, this clonotype was seen many times. Here the CDR3 DNA reads TGTGCCAGCAGCTTACAGGGACGAAACTATGGCTACACCTTC. Translating it yields CASSLQGRNYGYTF. This chain connects TRBV5-4 to TRBJ1-2; TRBD1 might be the D (6 bases). CDR3 length: 14 amino acids. Deletions cut 2 bases from V and 2 bases from J, with 10 bases between. Germline V gene data show CDR1 as SGHNT and CDR2 as YYREEE (reference sequence). Looking up the rest from reference TRBV5-4 and TRBJ1-2 gives the full variable domain: ETGVTQSPTHLIKTRGQQVTLRCSSQSGHNTVSWYQQALGQGPQFIFQYYREEENGRGNFPPRFSGLQFPNYSSELNVNALELDDSALYLCASSLQGRNYGYTFGSGTRLTVV.

This clonotype showed up many times. J is TRBJ1-6 and V is TRBV20-1; 8 positions agree with TRBD1. CDR3 length: 15 residues. CDR1 and CDR2 from the germline V gene are DFQATT and SNEGSKA (reference sequence). The J segment lost 7 bases and the V segment lost 0 bases, leaving 5 bases of the junction unmatched. The CDR3 loop is CSAREWTGKNSPLHF. For the CDR3, the DNA is TGCAGTGCTAGAGAGTGGACAGGGAAAAATTCACCCCTCCACTTT.

By proportion, this clonotype is medium-sized. The chain recombines TRBV29-1 with TRBJ1-2, with 11 bases lining up with TRBD1. This CDR3 is 14 amino acids long. J was trimmed by 6 bases and V by 6 bases; bases with no gene match: 9. Germline CDR1 and CDR2: SQVTM and ANQGSEA. The CDR3 DNA is TGCAGCGTCGGGACAGGGGGACTTATAGATGGCTACACCTTC. Protein: CSVGTGGLIDGYTF.

Worth noting for this clonotype: With a much larger clone just one base away, this may be a read error. The chain joins TRBV5-5 to TRBJ1-2; D perhaps matches TRBD1 (6 bases). The V gene's germline CDR1 is SGHKS and CDR2 YYEKEE (reference sequence). This CDR3 has 14 residues. In nucleotides, the CDR3 is TGTGCCAGCGGCTTGGTGGTCAGGGGCTATGGCTACACCTTC. The encoded protein is CASGLVVRGYGYTF.

By proportion, this clonotype is medium-sized (0.01 to 0.1%). The V gene is TRBV27, the J gene TRBJ2-7; 10 nucleotides align to TRBD2. The CDR3 consists of 14 residues. Trimming removed 7 bases from V and 1 base from J; junction bases left unmatched: 4. The germline V gene has CDR1 MNHEY and CDR2 SMNVEV (reference sequence). The CDR3 region is CASTVSGRSYEQYF. CDR3 DNA: TGTGCCAGCACGGTTAGCGGGAGGTCCTACGAGCAGTACTTC.

By share, this clonotype ranks as medium-sized. This chain connects TRBV6-5 to TRBJ1-1, with 8 positions matching TRBD1. The CDR3 is 14 residues long. J was trimmed by 4 bases and V by 2 bases; bases with no gene match: 3. CDR1 and CDR2 (germline): MNHEY, SVGAGI. The CDR3: CASSYITGGTEAFF. Here the CDR3 DNA reads TGTGCCAGCAGTTACATAACAGGGGGCACTGAAGCTTTCTTT.

This clonotype is medium-sized within its sample. V and J are TRBV5-4 and TRBJ2-7; 7 bases line up with TRBD1. Germline loops: CDR1 SGHNT, CDR2 YYREEE (reference sequence). This CDR3 is 14 amino acids long. V was clipped by 4 bases and J by 3 bases; unmatched bases: 7. The CDR3 reads CASSTTDRVYEQYF. CDR3 sequence (DNA): TGTGCCAGCAGCACTACTGACAGGGTCTACGAGCAGTACTTC. The whole variable domain, filled in from reference TRBV5-4 and TRBJ2-7, reads ETGVTQSPTHLIKTRGQQVTLRCSSQSGHNTVSWYQQALGQGPQFIFQYYREEENGRGNFPPRFSGLQFPNYSSELNVNALELDDSALYLCASSTTDRVYEQYFGPGTRLTVT.

By sample share, this clonotype is medium-sized. This CDR3 reads CASSLGSGPFNEKLFF. The CDR3 nucleotides read TGTGCCAGCAGCTTAGGTTCAGGCCCCTTTAATGAAAAACTGTTTTTT. The gene calls are TRBV7-9 and TRBJ1-4; no firm D call. CDR3 length: 16 amino acids. The ends were cut back, 1 base at V and 4 bases at J, with 13 bases in the middle. Germline values: CDR1 SEHNR, CDR2 FQNEAQ (reference sequence). Full variable domain (missing parts from reference TRBV7-9 and TRBJ1-4): DTGVSQNPRHKITKRGQNVTFRCDPISEHNRLYWYRQTLGQGPEFLTYFQNEAQLEKSRLLSDRFSAERPKGSFSTLEIQRTEQGDSAMYLCASSLGSGPFNEKLFFGSGTQLSVL.

This clonotype was found a few times. V and J are TRBV13 and TRBJ1-2; no reliable D call. From germline, CDR1 is PRHDT and CDR2 FYEKMQ (reference sequence). This CDR3 is 13 amino acids long. V lost 4 bases and J 8 bases, leaving 14 bases between the germline ends. This CDR3 is CASSSGPLVGYTF. CDR3 nucleotides: TGTGCCAGCAGCTCGGGCCCGTTGGTCGGCTACACCTTC.

CDR3 sequence reads: CASRQAPVGRYEQYF. In DNA, the CDR3 is TGCGCCAGCAGACAGGCCCCGGTTGGCCGCTACGAGCAGTACTTC. V usage is TRBV4-1 and J usage is TRBJ2-7, with D perhaps TRBD1 (5 bases). The ends were cut back, 6 bases at V and 3 bases at J, with 18 bases in the middle. The germline CDR1 and CDR2 sequences are MGHRA and YSYEKL. The CDR3 consists of 15 residues.

The chain employs TRBV6-1 and TRBJ2-5; 7 bases fit TRBD2. The J call may be in error: the DNA end matches TRBJ2-1 better. This CDR3 is built from 14 residues. From germline, CDR1 is MNHNS and CDR2 SASEGT. This CDR3 is CASGGLRGRDEQFF. The CDR3 DNA sequence: TGTGCCAGCGGGGGACTGCGGGGGAGGGATGAGCAGTTCTTC.

This clonotype is labeled as medium-sized (0.01 to 0.1%). The chain joins TRBV6-1 to TRBJ2-3; D call uncertain. The CDR3 length is 16 residues. V lost 6 bases and J lost 1, with 17 bases in between. Germline-derived CDR1 and CDR2 are MNHNS and SASEGT. The CDR3 nucleotides read TGTGCCAGCAGGGTAGACTGGCCTCTAGGCACAGATACGCAGTATTTT. This encodes CASRVDWPLGTDTQYF.

This clonotype was seen many times. V gene TRBV7-9 combines with J gene TRBJ2-3; unclear D gene. This CDR3 has 13 amino acids. The V gene lost 5 bases and the J gene lost 9 bases, with 15 bases spanning the gap. CDR1 SEHNR and CDR2 FQNEAQ come from the germline V gene (reference sequence). This CDR3 is CASSRLGPPTQYF. The CDR3 nucleotides read TGTGCCAGCAGCCGCCTAGGGCCTCCGACGCAGTATTTT.

In the case of this clonotype: A junction end diverges from the germline sequence, so it may reflect a read error. The genes are TRBV29-1 and TRBJ2-5; weak D call: TRBD1 (5 bases). The CDR3 length is 12 residues. Germline V gives CDR1 SQVTM, CDR2 ANQGSEA. CDR3 loop: CSVSQGMKTQYF. CDR3 sequence (DNA): TGCAGCGTTTCCCAGGGAATGAAGACCCAGTACTTT.

By share, this clonotype ranks as medium-sized (0.01 to 0.1%). The chain couples TRBV6-4 to TRBJ2-2, with D perhaps being TRBD1 or TRBD2 (5 bases each). The CDR3 has 15 residues. V was cut by 0 bases and J by 5 bases, with 10 bases left in between. Germline CDR1 reads MRHNA; CDR2 reads SNTAGT. The CDR3 nucleotides are TGTGCCAGCAGTGACTCGGGCGAGGGGACCGGGGAGCTGTTTTTT. Its protein product is CASSDSGEGTGELFF.

This clonotype is medium-sized (0.01 to 0.1%). The gene calls are TRBV27 and TRBJ2-1, with 7 bases fitting TRBD2. Germline loops: CDR1 MNHEY, CDR2 SMNVEV (reference sequence). The trim removed 6 bases at V and 1 base at J, leaving 12 bases unmatched. The CDR3 totals 17 residues. The CDR3 here is CASRNPLLADSYNEQFF. CDR3 nucleotide sequence: TGTGCCAGCAGAAACCCCCTGCTAGCGGATTCCTACAATGAGCAGTTCTTC.

This clonotype appeared a few times. The V gene is TRBV24-1, the J gene TRBJ2-1, with 15 bases aligning to TRBD2. Looked up from germline, CDR1 is KGHDR and CDR2 is SFDVKD. The length of the CDR3 is 18 residues. The ends lost 3 bases at V and 8 bases at J; junction bases unmatched: 10. Here the CDR3 DNA reads TGTGCCACCAGTGATACGGGACTAGCGGGAGGCCTGGTGGATGAGCAGTTCTTC. Translated, it gives CATSDTGLAGGLVDEQFF.